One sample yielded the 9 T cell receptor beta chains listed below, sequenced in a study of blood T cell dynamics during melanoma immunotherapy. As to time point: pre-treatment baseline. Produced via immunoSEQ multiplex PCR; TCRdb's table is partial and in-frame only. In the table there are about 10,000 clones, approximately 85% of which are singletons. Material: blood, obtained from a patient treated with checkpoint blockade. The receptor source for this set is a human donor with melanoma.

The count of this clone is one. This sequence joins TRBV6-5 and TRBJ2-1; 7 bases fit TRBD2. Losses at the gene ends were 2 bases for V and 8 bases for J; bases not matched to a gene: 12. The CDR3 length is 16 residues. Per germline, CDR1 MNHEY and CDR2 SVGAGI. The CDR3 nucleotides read TGTGCCAGCAGTTACGGGGAGGGAATGGGCGCCGATGAGCAGTTCTTC. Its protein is CASSYGEGMGADEQFF.

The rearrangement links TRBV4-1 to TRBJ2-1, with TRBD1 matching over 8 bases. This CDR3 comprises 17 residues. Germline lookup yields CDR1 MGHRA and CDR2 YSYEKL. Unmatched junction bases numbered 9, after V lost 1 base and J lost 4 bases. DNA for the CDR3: TGCGCCAGCAGCCAAGTACCCGGGACAGGTCCTTACAATGAGCAGTTCTTC. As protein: CASSQVPGTGPYNEQFF.

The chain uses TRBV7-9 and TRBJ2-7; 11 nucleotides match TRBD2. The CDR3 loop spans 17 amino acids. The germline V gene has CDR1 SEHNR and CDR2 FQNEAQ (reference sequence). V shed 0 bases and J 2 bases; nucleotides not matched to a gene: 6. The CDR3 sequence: CASSLAQGLAEAYEQYF. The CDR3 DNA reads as TGTGCCAGCAGCTTAGCGCAGGGACTAGCGGAGGCCTACGAGCAGTACTTC.

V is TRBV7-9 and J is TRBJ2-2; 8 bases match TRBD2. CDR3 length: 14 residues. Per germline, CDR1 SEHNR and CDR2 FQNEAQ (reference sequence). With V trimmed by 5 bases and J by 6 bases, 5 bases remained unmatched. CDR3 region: CASSLRGGAGELFF. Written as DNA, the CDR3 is TGTGCCAGCAGCCTCCGGGGGGGTGCCGGGGAGCTGTTTTTT.

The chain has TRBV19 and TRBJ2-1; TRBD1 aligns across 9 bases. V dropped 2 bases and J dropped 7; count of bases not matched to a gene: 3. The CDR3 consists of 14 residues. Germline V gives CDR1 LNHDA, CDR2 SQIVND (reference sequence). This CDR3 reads CASSIQGQGNEQFF. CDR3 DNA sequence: TGTGCCAGTAGTATACAAGGACAGGGGAATGAGCAGTTCTTC.

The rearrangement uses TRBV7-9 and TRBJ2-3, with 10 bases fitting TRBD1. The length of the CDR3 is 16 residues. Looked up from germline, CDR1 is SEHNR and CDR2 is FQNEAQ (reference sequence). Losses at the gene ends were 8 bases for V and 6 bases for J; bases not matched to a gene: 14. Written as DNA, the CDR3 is TGTGCCAGCTCCCCGACCCTCGACAGGGGGCCGGATACGCAGTATTTT. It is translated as CASSPTLDRGPDTQYF.

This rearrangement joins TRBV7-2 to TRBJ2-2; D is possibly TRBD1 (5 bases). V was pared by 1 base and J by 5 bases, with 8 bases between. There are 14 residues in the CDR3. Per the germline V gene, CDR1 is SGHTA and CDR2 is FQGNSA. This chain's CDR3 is CASSLDRRTGELFF. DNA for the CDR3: TGTGCCAGCAGCTTAGACAGGAGAACCGGGGAGCTGTTTTTT. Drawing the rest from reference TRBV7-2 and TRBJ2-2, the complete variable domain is GAGVSQSPSNKVTEKGKDVELRCDPISGHTALYWYRQSLGQGLEFLIYFQGNSAPDKSGLPSDRFSAERTGGSVSTLTIQRTQQEDSAVYLCASSLDRRTGELFFGEGSRLTVL.

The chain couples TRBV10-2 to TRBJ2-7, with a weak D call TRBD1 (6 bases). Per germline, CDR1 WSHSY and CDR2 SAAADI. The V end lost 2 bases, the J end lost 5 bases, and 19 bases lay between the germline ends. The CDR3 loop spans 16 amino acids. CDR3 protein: CASSEALGQFRDEQYF. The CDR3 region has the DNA TGCGCCAGCAGTGAGGCTCTTGGACAGTTCAGAGACGAGCAGTACTTC.

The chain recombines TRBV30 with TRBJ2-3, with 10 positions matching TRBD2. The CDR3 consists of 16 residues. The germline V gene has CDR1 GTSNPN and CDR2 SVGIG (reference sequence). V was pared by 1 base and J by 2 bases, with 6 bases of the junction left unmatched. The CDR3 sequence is CAWSGLAGDYTDTQYF. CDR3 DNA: TGTGCCTGGAGTGGGCTAGCGGGGGACTACACAGATACGCAGTATTTT.